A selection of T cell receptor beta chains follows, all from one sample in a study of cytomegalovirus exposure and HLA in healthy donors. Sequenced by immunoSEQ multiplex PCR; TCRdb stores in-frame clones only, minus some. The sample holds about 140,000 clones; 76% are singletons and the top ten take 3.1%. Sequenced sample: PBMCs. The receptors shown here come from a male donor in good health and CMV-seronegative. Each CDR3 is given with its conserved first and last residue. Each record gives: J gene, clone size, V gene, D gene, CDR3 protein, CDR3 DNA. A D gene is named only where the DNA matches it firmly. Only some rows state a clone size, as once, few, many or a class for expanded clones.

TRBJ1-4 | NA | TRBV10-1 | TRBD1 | CASSGPGTDNEKLFF | TGCGCCAGCAGTGGGCCCGGGACAGATAATGAAAAACTGTTTTTT
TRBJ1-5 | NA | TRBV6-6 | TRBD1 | CASVDRAQGQPQHF | TGTGCCAGTGTCGACAGGGCCCAGGGTCAGCCCCAGCATTTT
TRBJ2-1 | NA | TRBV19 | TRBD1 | CASSNPPGTGLYNEQFF | TGTGCCAGTAGTAACCCCCCCGGGACAGGGCTATACAATGAGCAGTTCTTC
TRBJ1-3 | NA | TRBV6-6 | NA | CASSQGFSGNTIYF | TGTGCCAGCAGTCAGGGATTCTCTGGAAACACCATATATTTT
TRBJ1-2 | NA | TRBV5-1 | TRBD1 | CASSSTGTGGIGYTF | TGCGCCAGCAGCTCTACCGGGACAGGGGGCATCGGCTACACCTTC
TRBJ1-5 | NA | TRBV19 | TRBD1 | CASMGTGIQPQHF | TGTGCCAGTATGGGGACAGGGATACAGCCCCAGCATTTT
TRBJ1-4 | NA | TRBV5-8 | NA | CASSRRGTNEKLFF | TGTGCCAGCAGCCGGCGGGGGACTAATGAAAAACTGTTTTTT
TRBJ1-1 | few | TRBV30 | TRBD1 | CAWSPLGTVNTEAFF | TGTGCCTGGAGTCCCTTGGGGACAGTGAACACTGAAGCTTTCTTT
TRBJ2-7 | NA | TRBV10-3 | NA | CAIESGATYEQYF | TGTGCCATCGAATCAGGGGCCACCTACGAGCAGTACTTC
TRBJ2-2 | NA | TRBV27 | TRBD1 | CATNRDRGNTGELFF | TGTGCCACCAACCGGGACAGGGGCAACACCGGGGAGCTGTTTTTT
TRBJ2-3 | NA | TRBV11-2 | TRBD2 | CASRLGVAGDTQYF | TGTGCCAGCAGACTCGGGGTAGCGGGAGATACGCAGTATTTT
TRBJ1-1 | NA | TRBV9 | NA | CASSAWGTKNTEAFF | TGTGCCAGCAGCGCGTGGGGCACGAAGAACACTGAAGCTTTCTTT
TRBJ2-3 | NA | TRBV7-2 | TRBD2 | CASSPGRQGDTQYF | TGTGCCAGCAGCCCCGGGAGGCAGGGAGATACGCAGTATTTT
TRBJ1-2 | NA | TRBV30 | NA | CASQGSNGYTF | TGTGCCTCCCAGGGGAGCAATGGCTACACCTTC
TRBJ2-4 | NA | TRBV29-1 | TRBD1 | CSVVRLDRDRAKNIQYF | TGCAGCGTCGTCCGCCTAGACCGGGACAGGGCCAAAAACATTCAGTACTTC
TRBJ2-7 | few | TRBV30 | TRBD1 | CAWSARTGSYEQYF | TGTGCCTGGAGTGCCCGGACAGGCTCCTACGAGCAGTACTTC
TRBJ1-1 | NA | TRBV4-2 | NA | CASSQDGPDTEAFF | TGTGCCAGCAGCCAAGATGGGCCGGACACTGAAGCTTTCTTT